The present TCR beta chain was sequenced within a study of cytomegalovirus exposure and HLA in healthy donors. Trimming stripped 5 bases from V and 0 bases from J, with 20 bases between. In germline, CDR1 is MNHEY, CDR2 SMNVEV (reference sequence). CDR3 length: 19 residues. PCR involved 60 Vbeta and 13 Jbeta primers. Method: immunoSEQ multiplex PCR; TCRdb's copy keeps in-frame clones and lacks some. Counted here are some 90,000 clones, around 78% occurring once; the ten biggest clones make up 4% to 5.5%. Overall study results and limits: Later, TCR association rates were found to vary by HLA locus, highest for DRB1 and lowest for HLA-C. Most TCR sequences were uncommon, yet certain public TCRs appeared in many donors.

This clone has a single count. What it binds is not known. Source material: PBMCs. V and J are TRBV27 and TRBJ2-6, with D tentatively TRBD2 (5 bases). The receptor was isolated from a male donor in good health and CMV-seropositive. CDR3 nucleotides: TGTGCCAGCAGTGCACTCTCGGGGAATAGGGCCTCTGGGGCCAACGTCCTGACTTTC. Translating gives CASSALSGNRASGANVLTF.